These 5 T cell receptor beta chains were all obtained from the same sample, sequenced in a study of blood T cell repertoires in COVID-19. The method was immunoSEQ multiplex PCR; TCRdb's version includes in-frame clones alone and lacks a portion of them. Of a few hundred thousand clones listed, more than 75% are singletons. Sequencing was done on a sample of PBMCs or T cells enriched from blood (not recorded which). These receptors came from a woman younger than 35 who had recovered from COVID-19.

This clone came up once. The chain carries TRBV5-1 and TRBJ1-2; D gene unclear. Germline V gene sequence: CDR1 SGHRS, CDR2 YFSETQ. CDR3 size: 13 residues. Deletions cut 0 bases from V and 8 bases from J, with 11 bases between. In DNA form, the CDR3 reads TGCGCCAGCAGCTTGGAACGGGGAACAGGCTACACCTTC. Translated: CASSLERGTGYTF. Combining the CDR3 with reference TRBV5-1 and TRBJ1-2 gives the whole variable domain KAGVTQTPRYLIKTRGQQVTLSCSPISGHRSVSWYQQTPGQGLQFLFEYFSETQRNKGNFPGRFSGRQFSNSRSEMNVSTLELGDSALYLCASSLERGTGYTFGSGTRLTVV.

J is TRBJ1-6 and V is TRBV30; D gene uncertain. Germline loops: CDR1 GTSNPN, CDR2 SVGIG (reference sequence). This CDR3 is built from 13 residues. With 5 bases removed from V and 6 bases from J, the gap between germline ends came to 11 bases. CDR3 sequence: CAWAPATNSPLHF. CDR3 bases: TGTGCCTGGGCTCCCGCTACTAATTCACCCCTCCACTTT.

The gene calls are TRBV27 and TRBJ2-3, with D possibly being TRBD2 (7 bases). The CDR3 totals 17 residues. Germline values: CDR1 MNHEY, CDR2 SMNVEV (reference sequence). Trimming removed 2 bases from V and 1 base from J, with 16 bases in between. CDR3 residues: CASSLKGGGGGTDTQYF. Here the CDR3 DNA reads TGTGCCAGCAGTTTAAAGGGGGGGGGCGGCGGCACAGATACGCAGTATTTT.

The table lists this clone with a count of one. The J gene is TRBJ1-1, the V gene TRBV29-1, with D possibly being TRBD1 (6 bases). Trimming took off 3 bases at V and 4 bases at J, with 18 bases between the two ends. Germline V gives CDR1 SQVTM, CDR2 ANQGSEA. CDR3 size: 15 residues. CDR3 DNA: TGCAGCGTTGAGGGGACAAAGGATCGGGGCACTGAAGCTTTCTTT. This gives the protein CSVEGTKDRGTEAFF.

The chain combines TRBV13 with TRBJ1-1; TRBD1 matches at 9 bases. CDR3 length: 15 amino acids. Germline values: CDR1 PRHDT, CDR2 FYEKMQ (reference sequence). Trimming at V came to 5 bases and at J to 7 bases, leaving 11 bases not matched to a gene. This chain's CDR3 is CASSLQGARFDEAFF. The CDR3 coding sequence is TGTGCCAGCAGCCTACAGGGGGCGCGATTTGATGAAGCTTTCTTT.